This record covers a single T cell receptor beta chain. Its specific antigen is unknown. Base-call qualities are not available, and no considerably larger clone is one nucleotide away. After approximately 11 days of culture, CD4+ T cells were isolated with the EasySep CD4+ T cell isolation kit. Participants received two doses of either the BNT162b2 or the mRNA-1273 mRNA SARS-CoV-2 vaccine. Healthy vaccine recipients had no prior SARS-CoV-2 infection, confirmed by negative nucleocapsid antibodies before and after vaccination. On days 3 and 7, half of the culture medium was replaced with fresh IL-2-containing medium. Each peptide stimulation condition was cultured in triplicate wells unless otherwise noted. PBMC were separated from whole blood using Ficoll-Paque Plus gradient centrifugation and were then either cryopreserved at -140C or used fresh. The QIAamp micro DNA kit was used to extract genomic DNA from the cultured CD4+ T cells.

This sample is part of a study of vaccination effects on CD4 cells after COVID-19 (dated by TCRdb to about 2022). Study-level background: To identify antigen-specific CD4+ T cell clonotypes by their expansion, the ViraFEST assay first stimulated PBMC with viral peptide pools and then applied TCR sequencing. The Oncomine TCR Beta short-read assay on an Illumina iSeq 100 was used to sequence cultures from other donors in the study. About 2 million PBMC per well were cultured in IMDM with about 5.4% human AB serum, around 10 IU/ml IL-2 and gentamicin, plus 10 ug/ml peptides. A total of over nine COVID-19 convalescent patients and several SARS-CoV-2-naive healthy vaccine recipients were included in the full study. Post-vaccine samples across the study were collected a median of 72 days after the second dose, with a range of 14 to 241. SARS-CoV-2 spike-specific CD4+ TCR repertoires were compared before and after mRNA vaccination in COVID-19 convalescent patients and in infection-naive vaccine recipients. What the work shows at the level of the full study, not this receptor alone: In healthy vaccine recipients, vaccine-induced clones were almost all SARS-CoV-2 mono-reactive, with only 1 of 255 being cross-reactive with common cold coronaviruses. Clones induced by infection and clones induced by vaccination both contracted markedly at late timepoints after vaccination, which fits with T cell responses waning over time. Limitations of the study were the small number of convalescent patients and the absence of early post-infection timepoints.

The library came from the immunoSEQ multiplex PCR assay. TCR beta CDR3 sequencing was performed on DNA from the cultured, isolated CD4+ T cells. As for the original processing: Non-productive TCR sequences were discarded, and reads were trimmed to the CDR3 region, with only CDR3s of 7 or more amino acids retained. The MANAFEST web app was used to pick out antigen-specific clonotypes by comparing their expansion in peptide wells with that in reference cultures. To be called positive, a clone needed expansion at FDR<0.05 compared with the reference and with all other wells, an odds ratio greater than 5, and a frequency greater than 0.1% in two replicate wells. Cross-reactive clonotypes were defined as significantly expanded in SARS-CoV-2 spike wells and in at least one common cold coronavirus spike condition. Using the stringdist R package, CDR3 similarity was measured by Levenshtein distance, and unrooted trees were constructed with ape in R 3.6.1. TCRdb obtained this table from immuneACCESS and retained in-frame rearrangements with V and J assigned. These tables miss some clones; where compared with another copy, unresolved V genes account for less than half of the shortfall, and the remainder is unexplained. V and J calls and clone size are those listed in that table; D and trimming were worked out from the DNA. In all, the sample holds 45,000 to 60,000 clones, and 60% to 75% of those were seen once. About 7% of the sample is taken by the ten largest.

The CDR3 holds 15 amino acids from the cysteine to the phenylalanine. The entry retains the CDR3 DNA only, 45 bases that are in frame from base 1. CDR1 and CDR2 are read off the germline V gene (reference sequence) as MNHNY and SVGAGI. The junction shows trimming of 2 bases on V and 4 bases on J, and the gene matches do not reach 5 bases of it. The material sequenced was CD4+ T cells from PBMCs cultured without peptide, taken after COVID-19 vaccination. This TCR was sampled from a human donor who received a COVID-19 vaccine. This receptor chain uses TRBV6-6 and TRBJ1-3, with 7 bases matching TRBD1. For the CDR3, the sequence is CASSYGRGEGNTIYF. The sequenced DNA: TGTGCCAGCAGTTACGGCAGGGGGGAGGGAAACACCATATATTTT.